Below are 16 T cell receptor beta chains sequenced from a single sample in a study of shared clonotypes between healthy human individuals. This table comes from immunoSEQ multiplex PCR, and its TCRdb copy is limited to in-frame clones, with some not included. The table lists 2 million to 2.5 million clones, 90% to 96% of them singletons. The sequencing sample was made of naive CD4+ T cells sorted from blood. Subset given: CD45RA+ positively selected. The receptors shown here come from a man aged 18 to 35 in good health.

This chain links TRBV28 with TRBJ1-2, with TRBD1 matching over 7 bases. Trimming cost V 5 bases and J 2 bases; bases outside gene matches: 8. The CDR3 runs to 15 residues. Germline V gene data show CDR1 as MDHEN and CDR2 as SYDVKM. CDR3 in DNA: TGTGCCAGCAGTCCCCGAGCAGGGGGAAACTATGGCTACACCTTC. The encoded protein is CASSPRAGGNYGYTF.

The rearrangement uses TRBV6-1 and TRBJ2-3; maybe TRBD1 (6 bases). The CDR3 has 15 amino acids. Germline CDR1 and CDR2: MNHNS and SASEGT. Trimming took off 8 bases at V and 2 bases at J, with 17 bases between the two ends. The CDR3 region is CASSSRTENTDTQYF. The CDR3 DNA follows: TGTGCCAGCTCTTCTCGGACAGAAAACACAGATACGCAGTATTTT.

V gene TRBV19 combines with J gene TRBJ1-5; D is undetermined. CDR3 length equals 12 residues. V was shortened by 3 bases and J by 6 bases, with 6 bases between the two germline ends. From germline, CDR1 is LNHDA and CDR2 SQIVND (reference sequence). DNA of the CDR3: TGTGCCAGTAGTATTCAAACTCAGCCCCAGCATTTT. Its translation: CASSIQTQPQHF.

The chain couples TRBV15 to TRBJ2-1; 9 positions match TRBD2. In germline, CDR1 is LNHNV, CDR2 YYDKDF (reference sequence). This CDR3 is built from 15 residues. V lost 0 bases and J lost 10; bases outside the gene matches: 7. Here the CDR3 DNA reads TGTGCCACCAGCAGAGACTCAGCGGGAGGCCGCGAGCAGTTCTTC. This encodes CATSRDSAGGREQFF.

This chain connects TRBV28 to TRBJ1-2; a weak D match, TRBD1 (5 bases). V gave up 5 bases and J gave up 4 bases, with 17 bases separating them. The germline CDR1 and CDR2 sequences are MDHEN and SYDVKM. The CDR3 sequence is 15 residues long. CDR3 amino acids: CASSGPGQGIYGYTF. The CDR3, as DNA: TGTGCCAGCAGTGGGCCGGGGCAGGGAATCTATGGCTACACCTTC.

This chain connects TRBV7-6 to TRBJ2-7, with 8 positions matching TRBD1. In germline, CDR1 is SGHVS, CDR2 FNYEAQ. V dropped 3 bases and J dropped 0; count of bases not matched to a gene: 1. There are 14 residues in the CDR3. The CDR3 nucleotides read TGTGCCAGCAGCTTTGACAGGGGCTCCTACGAGCAGTACTTC. Translating gives CASSFDRGSYEQYF. Full variable domain (remainder filled in from reference TRBV7-6 and TRBJ2-7): GAGVSQSPRYKVTKRGQDVALRCDPISGHVSLYWYRQALGQGPEFLTYFNYEAQQDKSGLPNDRFSAERPEGSISTLTIQRTEQRDSAMYRCASSFDRGSYEQYFGPGTRLTVT.

This clone came up a few times. This chain joins TRBV6-6 and TRBJ2-7; TRBD2 aligns across 8 bases. Trimming took 2 bases from V and 3 from J; bases not matched to a gene: 9. Germline CDR1 is MNHNY and CDR2 is SVGAGI (reference sequence). The CDR3 runs to 16 residues. The CDR3 nucleotides are TGTGCCAGCAGTTACCCCGTAGCGGGGTTCAACTACGAGCAGTACTTC. This translates into CASSYPVAGFNYEQYF.

The V gene is TRBV7-2, the J gene TRBJ2-7; 9 positions agree with TRBD2. V gave up 5 bases and J gave up 6 bases; unmatched junction bases: 11. The CDR3 has 15 residues. CDR1 and CDR2 from the germline V gene are SGHTA and FQGNSA. CDR3 loop: CASSQWSSGAGEQYF. Here the CDR3 DNA reads TGTGCCAGCAGCCAGTGGTCTAGCGGGGCCGGCGAGCAGTACTTC.

V usage is TRBV28 and J usage is TRBJ2-4, with unresolved D. V dropped 3 bases and J dropped 0 bases, with 12 bases sitting between them. Germline loops: CDR1 MDHEN, CDR2 SYDVKM. This CDR3 spans 16 amino acids. CDR3 nucleotides: TGTGCCAGCAGTTTTCCGATGCCCTCAGCCAAAAACATTCAGTACTTC. This gives the protein CASSFPMPSAKNIQYF.

This clone was found once. The chain carries TRBV5-4 and TRBJ2-2; D possibly uses TRBD1 or TRBD2 (5 bases each). The CDR3 runs to 16 residues. V lost 0 bases to trimming and J lost 5 bases, with 14 bases between them. The germline V gene has CDR1 SGHNT and CDR2 YYREEE (reference sequence). The CDR3 is CASSLVGTPATGELFF. CDR3 in DNA: TGTGCCAGCAGCTTGGTAGGGACCCCTGCTACCGGGGAGCTGTTTTTT.

The V gene is TRBV7-9, the J gene TRBJ1-5; D possibly corresponds to TRBD1 (5 bases). The CDR3 is 14 amino acids. V was pared by 1 base and J by 5 bases, with 9 bases between. Germline V CDR1 and CDR2: SEHNR, FQNEAQ (reference sequence). CDR3 sequence: CASSLDRDHQPQHF. CDR3 DNA: TGTGCCAGCAGCTTAGACCGGGACCATCAGCCCCAGCATTTT.

The chain uses TRBV27 and TRBJ2-3, with D tentatively TRBD1 (6 bases). The CDR3 has 15 residues. CDR1 and CDR2 from the germline V gene are MNHEY and SMNVEV (reference sequence). The V end lost 2 bases, the J end lost 1 base, and 10 bases lay between the germline ends. CDR3 region: CASSLQGLGTDTQYF. CDR3 in DNA: TGTGCCAGCAGTTTACAGGGGCTCGGCACAGATACGCAGTATTTT.

The V gene is TRBV19, the J gene TRBJ1-2; D ambiguous. V dropped 4 bases and J dropped 6 bases, with 12 bases sitting between them. The CDR3 covers 13 residues. CDR1 is LNHDA and CDR2 is SQIVND in the germline V gene (reference sequence). The CDR3 bases are TGTGCCAGTAGTAGAGGTGGTGGAAATGGCTACACCTTC. Its translation: CASSRGGGNGYTF.

V gene TRBV5-1 combines with J gene TRBJ2-7; 7 positions agree with TRBD1. J gave up 5 bases and V 4 bases, and 15 bases lay outside the gene matches. Looked up from germline, CDR1 is SGHRS and CDR2 is YFSETQ. This CDR3 contains 16 residues. Here the CDR3 DNA reads TGCGCCAGCAGCCCGGCTTCGACAGGGACCCACCACGAGCAGTACTTC. Translation gives CASSPASTGTHHEQYF.

This chain uses TRBV5-1 with TRBJ2-1; D is unclear. V was cut by 7 bases and J by 3 bases, with 8 bases left in between. Looked up from germline, CDR1 is SGHRS and CDR2 is YFSETQ. The CDR3 has 12 amino acids. The CDR3 spells CASFSRYNEQFF. Written as DNA, the CDR3 is TGCGCCAGCTTCTCCCGCTACAATGAGCAGTTCTTC. The variable domain in full, with the rest retrieved from reference TRBV5-1 and TRBJ2-1, is KAGVTQTPRYLIKTRGQQVTLSCSPISGHRSVSWYQQTPGQGLQFLFEYFSETQRNKGNFPGRFSGRQFSNSRSEMNVSTLELGDSALYLCASFSRYNEQFFGPGTRLTVL.

This chain joins TRBV7-9 and TRBJ1-3; unclear D gene. CDR1 and CDR2 (germline): SEHNR, FQNEAQ (reference sequence). The CDR3 runs to 14 residues. The ends were cut back, 6 bases at V and 2 bases at J, with 11 bases in the middle. The CDR3 region is CASSSNKAGNTIYF. The DNA of the CDR3 is TGTGCCAGCAGTTCTAACAAGGCTGGAAACACCATATATTTT.